The clone carrying this T cell receptor beta chain came up a few times. The antigen is not known. The data stem from a study of T cells in Graves' hyperthyroidism and ophthalmopathy. Study overall: Peripheral blood collection took place at initial diagnosis, before any treatment.

Using RNA transcripts as the source, TCR beta CDR3 regions were amplified. TCR CDR3 regions were first amplified by RT-PCR with HTBI primers. TCRdb ran MiXCR on the multiplex PCR reads and lists one entry per CDR3 protein. The sample yields about 840,000 distinct CDR3 sequences, 38% seen once. Whole-study findings and limits: Classification by a 13 V-J model distinguished ophthalmopathy from stable hyperthyroidism. The majority of expanded thyroid clonotypes above 0.001 also appeared in blood.

Germline V gene lookup returns CDR1 SGHVS and CDR2 FNYEAQ. The ends were cut back, 1 base at V and 5 bases at J, with 11 bases in the middle. This CDR3 region has 14 residues. The V gene is TRBV7-6, the J gene TRBJ2-5, with unresolved D. This clonotype was sampled from a man in his late teens or twenties with Graves' hyperthyroidism. Sequenced material: blood. The CDR3 nucleotides read TGTGCCAGCAGCTTAGAGGCTAGGCGGGAGACCCAGTACTTC. As protein: CASSLEARRETQYF.